This T cell receptor beta chain came from a study of somatic mutations in cytotoxic T cells in rheumatoid arthritis. Overall study context: Right after diagnosis, and before any treatment had started, patient peripheral blood (about 27 ml EDTA) was drawn.

Clones were read by immunoSEQ multiplex PCR, and TCRdb kept only the in-frame ones, dropping some. The sample shows some 14,000 clones, 55% to 85% of them seen only once. Of note for this clone: Its antigen is not identified.

Findings of the study overall: Unknown were the antigen targets of the expanded CD8+ clones. Age-matched healthy controls and rheumatoid arthritis patients had CD8+ T-cell clonality that did not differ significantly. With advancing age, CD8+ clonality climbed in rheumatoid arthritis patients but did not rise in healthy controls.

The CDR3 covers 15 residues. Trimming left V 2 bases short and J 0 bases short, with 10 bases between. Germline-derived CDR1 and CDR2 are LGHNA and YSLEER. The TCR originated in an adult with rheumatoid arthritis. Sequencing input: CD8+ T cells sorted from blood. The chain combines TRBV4-3 with TRBJ2-5; D unresolved. The CDR3 region is CASSQSQAHQETQYF. Written as DNA, the CDR3 is TGCGCCAGCAGCCAATCCCAGGCTCACCAAGAGACCCAGTACTTC.